This TCR beta chain is drawn from a study of control samples from healthy donors and cancer patients. The method was immunoSEQ multiplex PCR; TCRdb's version includes in-frame clones alone and lacks a portion of them. This table has 110,000 to 150,000 clones, approximately 94% appearing once. CDR1 and CDR2 from the germline V gene are MGHRA and YSYEKL. The CDR3 is made up of 17 amino acids. Deletions cut 1 base from V and 4 bases from J, with 19 bases between. The clonotype was recovered from a man aged 40-55 years in good health. Sequencing was done on a sample of blood. J is TRBJ1-2 and V is TRBV4-1; no firm D call. The CDR3 nucleotides read TGCGCCAGCAGCCAAGTCCCCAAGGATCTCACCGGCTATGGCTACACCTTC. Translating gives CASSQVPKDLTGYGYTF.